A selection of T cell receptor beta chains follows, all from one sample in a study of blood T cells in healthy people across ages. TCRdb passed the 5' RACE reads through MiXCR, listing each CDR3 protein once. The table lists just under 750,000 distinct CDR3 sequences, around a fifth of them singletons. Source material: blood. The receptors stem from a man between 65 and 80 years old in good health. The CDR3 runs from the conserved cysteine through the conserved F or W. The D gene is left open where the match is weak. A clone size is listed for some rows: how often the clone was seen (once, few, many), or a class if it is expanded.

.	TRBJ2-7	TRBV14	many	CASSQVPFQVSYEQYF	TGTGCCAGCAGCCAGGTGCCGTTTCAAGTGTCCTACGAGCAGTACTTC
.	TRBJ2-2	TRBV12-3/TRBV12-4	.	CASSLRRGRTGELFF	TGTGCCAGCAGTTTAAGGCGGGGACGGACCGGGGAGCTGTTTTTT
.	TRBJ2-3	TRBV29-1	many	CSVVPAVTDTQYF	TGCAGCGTTGTTCCAGCGGTCACAGATACGCAGTATTTT
TRBD2	TRBJ2-7	TRBV6-2/TRBV6-3	few	CASTGTSGAYEQYF	TGTGCCAGCACGGGGACTAGCGGGGCCTACGAGCAGTACTTC
.	TRBJ2-3	TRBV20-1	few	CSARDLAQPGTDTQYF	TGCAGTGCTAGAGATCTGGCTCAACCCGGCACAGATACGCAGTATTTT
.	TRBJ2-3	TRBV29-1	.	CSGGRLSQGADTQYF	TGCAGCGGAGGTCGTCTGAGCCAGGGTGCAGATACGCAGTATTTT
.	TRBJ2-7	TRBV20-1	.	CSARSGRSYEQYF	TGCAGTGCTAGATCCGGCAGATCCTACGAGCAGTACTTC
.	TRBJ2-6	TRBV5-1	many	CASSDLSGANVLTF	TGCGCCAGCAGTGATCTTTCTGGGGCCAACGTCCTGACTTTC
.	TRBJ2-5	TRBV5-4	few	CASNPTTNQETQYF	TGTGCCAGCAACCCGACTACTAACCAAGAGACCCAGTACTTC
TRBD1	TRBJ1-1	TRBV5-1	few	CASSLTGQGRTEAFF	TGCGCCAGCAGCCTCACTGGACAGGGCCGCACTGAAGCTTTCTTT
.	TRBJ2-3	TRBV24-1	many	CATSDFGDTQYF	TGTGCCACCAGTGATTTCGGGGATACGCAGTATTTT
TRBD2	TRBJ2-3	TRBV5-1	many	CASSLTSGGDTQYF	TGCGCCAGCAGCCTGACTAGCGGGGGAGATACGCAGTATTTT
TRBD2	TRBJ2-1	TRBV13	few	CASSPWTSGSYNEQFF	TGTGCCAGCAGCCCCTGGACTAGCGGGAGCTACAATGAGCAGTTCTTC
TRBD1	TRBJ2-5	TRBV19	.	CASSDRDRLQGTQYF	TGTGCCAGCTCCGACCGGGACAGGCTCCAAGGGACCCAGTACTTC
.	TRBJ1-1	TRBV14	.	CASSHLGGGTEAFF	TGTGCCAGCAGCCACTTAGGGGGGGGCACTGAAGCTTTCTTT
TRBD1	TRBJ1-6	TRBV12-3/TRBV12-4	few	CASSSGQKDSPLHF	TGTGCCAGCAGTTCGGGACAGAAAGATTCACCCCTCCACTTT
TRBD2	TRBJ2-3	TRBV12-3/TRBV12-4	.	CASRLTSGPTDTQYF	TGTGCCAGCAGATTGACTAGCGGGCCCACAGATACGCAGTATTTT
TRBD2	TRBJ2-1	TRBV5-1	few	CASSLPKTSGSNEQFF	TGCGCCAGCAGCTTACCAAAGACTAGCGGGAGCAATGAGCAGTTCTTC
.	TRBJ2-3	TRBV20-1	.	CSARDWGLTQGGGDTQYF	TGCAGTGCTAGAGATTGGGGCCTAACGCAGGGGGGAGGAGATACGCAGTATTTT
TRBD1	TRBJ2-7	TRBV5-8	few	CASSPKGQGGRYEQYF	TGTGCCAGCAGCCCAAAAGGACAGGGAGGACGGTACGAGCAGTACTTC
.	TRBJ1-1	TRBV10-3	.	CAISGGYEAFF	TGTGCCATCAGTGGGGGATATGAAGCTTTCTTT
.	TRBJ2-5	TRBV28	.	CASSTYYSGPYQETQYF	TGTGCCAGCAGTACCTACTATTCCGGACCGTACCAAGAGACCCAGTACTTC
TRBD1	TRBJ1-2	TRBV5-8	.	CASSLVSFLGDRDTYGYTF	TGTGCCAGCAGCTTGGTTTCGTTTTTAGGGGACAGAGACACCTATGGCTACACCTTC
.	TRBJ2-4	TRBV11-2	many	CASSLGAGPQNIQYF	TGTGCCAGCAGCTTAGGGGCGGGGCCCCAAAACATTCAGTACTTC
TRBD2	TRBJ2-5	TRBV24-1	.	CATSDIRRGFQETQYF	TGTGCCACCAGTGATATAAGGCGGGGGTTCCAAGAGACCCAGTACTTC
.	TRBJ2-7	TRBV27	few	CAGSYEQYF	TGTGCAGGGTCCTACGAGCAGTACTTC
TRBD1	TRBJ1-5	TRBV12-3/TRBV12-4	.	CASSSTTGGANQPQHF	TGTGCCAGCAGTTCGACGACAGGGGGCGCGAATCAGCCCCAGCATTTT
.	TRBJ2-5	TRBV11-2	.	CASSLAHLRGTQYF	TGTGCCAGCAGCTTAGCCCACCTGCGGGGGACCCAGTACTTC
.	TRBJ2-7	TRBV7-8	few	CASSLVGRTATYEQYF	TGTGCCAGCAGCTTAGTCGGGAGGACAGCGACCTACGAGCAGTACTTC
TRBD1	TRBJ1-3	TRBV5-4	few	CASSSGTGPSGNTIYF	TGTGCCAGCAGCTCCGGGACAGGGCCCTCTGGAAACACCATATATTTT
TRBD2	TRBJ2-3	TRBV9	.	CASGTDSSGVGDTQYF	TGTGCCAGCGGCACAGATTCTAGCGGGGTTGGAGATACGCAGTATTTT
.	TRBJ1-6	TRBV7-3	.	CASSSQGFNSPLHF	TGTGCCAGCAGCTCGCAGGGTTTTAATTCACCCCTCCACTTT
.	TRBJ2-7	TRBV20-1	.	CSATESSYEQYF	TGCAGTGCTACAGAGAGCTCCTACGAGCAGTACTTC
.	TRBJ2-1	TRBV12-3/TRBV12-4	.	CASSFSSSVTNEQFF	TGTGCCAGCAGTTTTTCGTCTAGTGTGACGAATGAGCAGTTCTTC
TRBD2	TRBJ2-3	TRBV3-1	.	CASSRLGLAGRTDTQYF	TGTGCCAGCAGCCGTTTGGGACTAGCGGGGCGAACAGATACGCAGTATTTT
.	TRBJ1-1	TRBV6-5	.	CASSYRPVRANTEAFF	TGTGCCAGCAGTTACCGTCCCGTGAGGGCGAACACTGAAGCTTTCTTT
TRBD1	TRBJ2-7	TRBV7-9	.	CASSLERTGKQYF	TGTGCCAGCAGCTTAGAGAGGACAGGGAAGCAGTACTTC
TRBD1	TRBJ1-4	TRBV19	few	CAISDRGRNEKLFF	TGTGCCATCTCCGACAGGGGGAGAAATGAAAAACTGTTTTTT
.	TRBJ1-2	TRBV5-1	.	CASSLGTNNYGYTF	TGCGCCAGCAGCTTGGGGACGAATAACTATGGCTACACCTTC
.	TRBJ2-3	TRBV28	.	CASVPGGLSSDTQYF	TGTGCCAGCGTCCCAGGGGGACTAAGCTCAGATACGCAGTATTTT
TRBD2	TRBJ2-3	TRBV7-2	.	CASSRVAGGLTDTQYF	TGTGCCAGCAGCCGTGTAGCGGGGGGCCTAACAGATACGCAGTATTTT
.	TRBJ1-4	TRBV6-6	many	CASQSGEKLFF	TGCGCCAGCCAAAGTGGGGAAAAACTGTTTTTT
.	TRBJ2-1	TRBV7-2	.	CASSLGFSGDGYNEQFF	TGTGCCAGCAGCTTAGGATTTAGCGGAGATGGGTACAATGAGCAGTTCTTC
TRBD2	TRBJ2-5	TRBV5-1	.	CASSSGGSPWKDQYF	TGCGCCAGCAGCTCGGGAGGGTCTCCGTGGAAGGACCAGTACTTC
TRBD2	TRBJ2-7	TRBV20-1	.	CGAGTSGSVLQYF	TGCGGTGCCGGGACTAGCGGGAGTGTTTTGCAGTACTTC
.	TRBJ2-3	TRBV5-4	.	CASSVWSTDTQYF	TGTGCCAGCAGCGTTTGGAGCACAGATACGCAGTATTTT
.	TRBJ2-3	TRBV11-2	.	CASSTRTDTRYF	TGTGCCAGCAGCACCCGCACAGATACGCGGTATTTT
.	TRBJ2-3	TRBV25-1	few	CASSGRPDTQYF	TGTGCCAGCAGTGGTCGCCCAGATACGCAGTATTTT
.	TRBJ1-2	TRBV4-3	few	CASSQDQATMGGYTF	TGCGCCAGCAGCCAAGATCAAGCGACCATGGGCGGCTACACCTTC
TRBD1	TRBJ1-1	TRBV5-1	.	CANLTGALNTEAFF	TGCGCCAATCTTACAGGGGCGTTGAACACTGAAGCTTTCTTT
.	TRBJ2-3	TRBV7-2	.	CASSFYQGTDTQYF	TGTGCCAGCAGCTTCTATCAAGGCACAGATACGCAGTATTTT
.	TRBJ1-1	TRBV20-1	.	CSAPSQGASPEAFF	TGCAGTGCCCCTTCCCAAGGGGCTAGTCCTGAAGCTTTCTTT
TRBD2	TRBJ2-4	TRBV28	.	CASRRLAGGSKNIQYF	TGTGCCAGCAGACGACTAGCGGGGGGGAGCAAAAACATTCAGTACTTC
.	TRBJ2-5	TRBV11-1	.	CASRLQGATQYF	TGTGCCAGCAGATTGCAGGGAGCAACCCAGTACTTC
TRBD1	TRBJ1-3	TRBV12-3/TRBV12-4	many	CASSLSRGLSGNTIYF	TGTGCCAGCAGTTTAAGCAGGGGGCTATCTGGAAACACCATATATTTT
TRBD2	TRBJ2-1	TRBV14	.	CASSQGSGRLFWNEQFF	TGTGCCAGCAGCCAAGGGAGCGGGAGATTATTCTGGAATGAGCAGTTCTTC
TRBD1	TRBJ1-1	TRBV12-3/TRBV12-4	few	CASRTNPGQGGTEAFF	TGTGCCAGCAGAACCAATCCTGGACAGGGGGGAACTGAAGCTTTCTTT
TRBD2	TRBJ2-5	TRBV10-3	.	CAISGGTSGKETQYF	TGTGCCATCTCCGGCGGTACTAGCGGCAAAGAGACCCAGTACTTC
.	TRBJ2-1	TRBV11-2	few	CASSSWGSYNEQFF	TGTGCCAGCAGCTCCTGGGGCTCCTACAATGAGCAGTTCTTC